One and the same sample provided the 18 T cell receptor beta chains below, sequenced in a study of blood T cell repertoires in COVID-19. TCRdb keeps only in-frame clones here, not all; method: immunoSEQ multiplex PCR. The data contain 250,000 or so clones, around nine tenths of them singletons. Source material: peripheral blood. The source is a young man with active or convalescent COVID-19.

The rearrangement uses TRBV5-6 and TRBJ1-1; D gene ambiguous. Trimming shortened V by 1 base and J by 5 bases, and 15 bases separated the two germline ends. CDR1 is SGHDT and CDR2 is YYEEEE in the germline V gene. The CDR3 consists of 15 residues. The DNA for the CDR3 is TGTGCCAGCAGCTTGATTTACCTACCCGAGACTGAAGCTTTCTTT. Its translation: CASSLIYLPETEAFF.

The J gene is TRBJ2-6, the V gene TRBV6-2 or TRBV6-3; D not resolved. This CDR3 comprises 17 residues. V was shortened by 5 bases and J by 4 bases, with 18 bases between the two germline ends. CDR1 is MNHEY and CDR2 is SVGEGT in the germline V gene. The CDR3 region is CASSRHLTDGGANVLTF. The CDR3 coding sequence is TGTGCCAGCAGTAGACACCTTACAGATGGCGGGGCCAACGTCCTGACTTTC.

J is TRBJ2-2 and V is TRBV2; D call uncertain. Germline-derived CDR1 and CDR2 are SNHLY and FYNNEI. Trimming stripped 6 bases from V and 2 bases from J, with 10 bases between. The CDR3 contains 14 residues. The CDR3 spells CASSPDLNTGELFF. The CDR3 region has the DNA TGTGCCAGCAGCCCCGACTTAAACACCGGGGAGCTGTTTTTT.

The genes are TRBV6-5 and TRBJ1-5; D unclear. CDR3 length equals 12 residues. CDR1 is MNHEY and CDR2 is SVGAGI in the germline V gene. Trimming stripped 2 bases from V and 6 bases from J, with 5 bases between. Here the CDR3 reads CASSYPGQPQHF. The CDR3 nucleotides read TGTGCCAGCAGTTACCCGGGTCAGCCCCAGCATTTT.

This clone is a singleton in its sample. The chain carries TRBV15 and TRBJ1-5; tentatively, D is TRBD1 (6 bases). V lost 1 base and J lost 5, with 6 bases in between. The CDR3 loop spans 13 amino acids. In germline, CDR1 is LNHNV, CDR2 YYDKDF (reference sequence). The CDR3 DNA sequence: TGTGCCACCAGCAGAGGGGGGCATCAGCCCCAGCATTTT. It translates to CATSRGGHQPQHF.

This sequence joins TRBV5-8 and TRBJ2-7, with a possible D match to TRBD1 (6 bases). The CDR3 is 14 amino acids. From germline, CDR1 is SGHTS and CDR2 YDEGEE. Trimming removed 0 bases from V and 5 bases from J, with 12 bases in between. CDR3 DNA: TGTGCCAGCAGCTTGGGGCAGGGGACCCACGAGCAGTACTTC. Translation: CASSLGQGTHEQYF.

V is TRBV5-1 and J is TRBJ2-7, with a weak D call TRBD1 (5 bases). Germline lookup yields CDR1 SGHRS and CDR2 YFSETQ. Trimming removed 4 bases at V and 4 bases at J, with 15 bases between. CDR3 size: 14 residues. The CDR3 is CASSTLPGKYEQYF. For the CDR3, the DNA is TGCGCCAGCAGCACACTGCCAGGGAAGTACGAGCAGTACTTC.

This chain uses TRBV3-1 (or the pseudogene TRBV3-2) with TRBJ2-7, with D unresolved. Trimming removed 0 bases at V and 4 bases at J, with 7 bases between. Looked up from germline, CDR1 is LGHDT and CDR2 is YNNKEL (reference sequence). CDR3 length equals 13 residues. The CDR3 spells CASSQDLLYEQYF. CDR3 nucleotide sequence: TGTGCCAGCAGCCAAGATTTATTGTACGAGCAGTACTTC.

This rearrangement joins TRBV21-1 to TRBJ2-4; the table's D call, TRBD1, was not checked against the DNA. TRBV21-1 is designated a pseudogene. This CDR3 contains 14 residues. The CDR3 region is CAPPNGRAKNIQYF. CDR3 nucleotide sequence: TGTGCCCCCCCCAATGGCCGAGCCAAAAACATTCAGTACTTC.

The chain uses TRBV6-5 and TRBJ2-7, with 7 bases matching TRBD1. The V and J ends lost 8 bases and 7 bases, in that order; junction bases with no gene match: 11. Germline-derived CDR1 and CDR2 are MNHEY and SVGAGI. This CDR3 region has 13 residues. This CDR3 is CASGTPMTGEQYF. The CDR3 DNA is TGTGCCAGCGGGACCCCAATGACAGGGGAGCAGTACTTC.

This chain links TRBV3-1 (or the pseudogene TRBV3-2) with TRBJ1-1, with no clear D. CDR1 is LGHDT and CDR2 is YNNKEL in the germline V gene (reference sequence). The CDR3 length is 12 residues. Trimming shortened V by 1 base and J by 5 bases, and 5 bases separated the two germline ends. The CDR3 sequence: CASSQVVTEAFF. The CDR3 DNA is TGTGCCAGCAGCCAAGTCGTAACTGAAGCTTTCTTT.

Turning to this clone: The same CDR3 is also encoded by other DNA sequences in this sample. The chain links TRBV5-1 to TRBJ1-1, with 8 nucleotides matching TRBD1. The CDR3 is made up of 14 amino acids. With V trimmed by 0 bases and J by 8 bases, 6 bases remained unmatched. Germline V gene sequence: CDR1 SGHRS, CDR2 YFSETQ. The CDR3 nucleotides read TGCGCCAGCAGCTTGGGGACAGGGACAACCGAAGCTTTCTTT. Protein: CASSLGTGTTEAFF.

This clone has only a few counts. V is TRBV4-2 and J is TRBJ1-3; 9 bases map to TRBD1. The CDR3 is made up of 14 amino acids. Germline CDR1 reads LGHNA; CDR2 reads YNFKEQ. V shed 2 bases, J shed 6 bases, and the junction held 2 bases outside the gene matches. Here the CDR3 DNA reads TGTGCCAGCAGCCAATGGACAGGGGAAAACACCATATATTTT. Translating gives CASSQWTGENTIYF.

This clone came up a few times. The chain employs TRBV7-2 and TRBJ1-4, with 10 bases aligning to TRBD1. This CDR3 region has 16 residues. CDR1 and CDR2 from the germline V gene are SGHTA and FQGNSA. V dropped 6 bases and J dropped 10; count of bases not matched to a gene: 14. The CDR3 coding sequence is TGTGCCAGCAGAAAATCCTCCGGGACAGGGGTTGGAAAACTGTTTTTT. This encodes CASRKSSGTGVGKLFF. The whole variable domain, remainder taken from reference TRBV7-2 and TRBJ1-4, is GAGVSQSPSNKVTEKGKDVELRCDPISGHTALYWYRQSLGQGLEFLIYFQGNSAPDKSGLPSDRFSAERTGGSVSTLTIQRTQQEDSAVYLCASRKSSGTGVGKLFFGSGTQLSVL.

The rearrangement links TRBV18 to TRBJ1-2; no firm D call. The CDR3 covers 13 residues. Trimming took 0 bases from V and 5 from J, leaving 7 bases between them. Germline V gives CDR1 KGHSH, CDR2 LQKENI. In DNA form, the CDR3 reads TGTGCCAGCTCACCACCGTCAGTATATGGCTACACCTTC. Translated: CASSPPSVYGYTF.

The chain uses TRBV7-8 and TRBJ1-2; D is unclear. Germline CDR1 and CDR2: SGHVS and FQNEAQ. The CDR3 is 14 residues long. Trimming took off 8 bases at V and 2 bases at J, with 15 bases between the two ends. The CDR3 protein is CASLGVPPNYGYTF. DNA of the CDR3: TGTGCCAGCCTCGGAGTACCGCCGAACTATGGCTACACCTTC.

This clone was detected only once. The V gene is TRBV7-3, the J gene TRBJ2-3, with 7 bases matching TRBD2. Germline V lookup: CDR1 SGHTA, CDR2 FQGTGA. The CDR3 runs to 15 residues. V shed 5 bases and J 2 bases; nucleotides not matched to a gene: 7. CDR3 DNA sequence: TGTGCCAGCAGCCCTACTAGCGCAATCACAGATACGCAGTATTTT. It translates to CASSPTSAITDTQYF. Supplemented by reference TRBV7-3 and TRBJ2-3, the full variable domain reads GAGVSQTPSNKVTEKGKYVELRCDPISGHTALYWYRQSLGQGPEFLIYFQGTGAADDSGLPNDRFFAVRPEGSVSTLKIQRTERGDSAVYLCASSPTSAITDTQYFGPGTRLTVL.

The chain is built from TRBV27 and TRBJ2-1; D is undetermined. CDR1 and CDR2 (germline): MNHEY, SMNVEV (reference sequence). V was trimmed by 1 base and J by 10 bases, leaving 11 bases between them. This CDR3 region has 13 residues. CDR3 protein: CASSLLVSREQFF. As DNA, the CDR3 is TGTGCCAGCAGTTTATTAGTTAGCCGGGAGCAGTTCTTC.